Listed below are T cell receptor delta chains from one sample, sequenced in a study of human gamma delta and Vdelta1 T cells. TCRdb reprocessed the PCR reads using CATT. Of approximately 6,000 delta-chain clones listed, less than 9.5% are singletons. The sample comprised naive CD27+ Vdelta1 gamma-delta T cells from blood. These receptors originate from a human donor in good health. The CDR3 runs from the conserved cysteine through the conserved F or W. A D gene is named only where the DNA matches it firmly. Not every row has a clone size; where given, it reads once, few, many or a size class.

>NA|TRDD3|20|TRDJ1|TRDV1
TGTGCTCTTGGCCTCGATCGGGGCTGGGGGATACGACCGTACACCGATAAACTCATCTTT
CALGLDRGWGIRPYTDKLIF
>large|TRDD3|21|TRDJ1|TRDV1
TGTGCTCTTGGGGGGCGGCCTTCTCGGGGGATACGTCTCTGGTACACCGATAAACTCATCTTT
CALGGRPSRGIRLWYTDKLIF
>few|NA|17|TRDJ1|TRDV1
TGTGCTCTTGGGGCCTTCAGGGTGTGGGGGCACACCGATAAACTCATCTTT
CALGAFRVWGHTDKLIF
>few|NA|20|TRDJ1|TRDV1
TGTGCTCTTGGGGAACTCAGACGTCTTCCCCGTATGCGAAACACCGATAAACTCATCTTT
CALGELRRLPRMRNTDKLIF
>many|TRDD3|21|TRDJ1|TRDV1
TGTGCTCTTGGGGAGTACTACACGGGGGGGACTGGGGGAGCGTACACCGATAAACTCATCTTT
CALGEYYTGGTGGAYTDKLIF
>few|TRDD3|23|TRDJ1|TRDV1
TGTGCTCTTGGGAAAGCTTCCGCTTCACCTACCTGGGGGATACGCGGATCAACCGATAAACTCATCTTT
CALGKASASPTWGIRGSTDKLIF
>few|TRDD3|20|TRDJ1|TRDV1
TGTGCTCTTGGGGAACGACACCCGTACTGGGGGGCTCCGAACACCGATAAACTCATCTTT
CALGERHPYWGAPNTDKLIF
>few|TRDD3|20|TRDJ1|TRDV1
TGTGCTCTTGGGGAACTACTAAAGGGACTGTGGGGGATACGCACCGATAAACTCATCTTT
CALGELLKGLWGIRTDKLIF
>few|TRDD3|13|TRDJ1|TRAV29/DV5
TGTTCCCCCCTATGGGGGATACACCGCGGGCTCATCTTT
CSPLWGIHRGLIF
>few|NA|24|TRDJ1|TRDV1
TGTGCTCTTGGGGAACCACCTTCCTCAACGGGGGCACTATTGGGGGAGATAAGGGCCGATAAACTCATCTTT
CALGEPPSSTGALLGEIRADKLIF
>many|TRDD2|23|TRDJ1|TRDV1
TGTGCTCTTGGGGATCCTACCCCCGTATCCTTCCTACGGACTGGGAAGGGCACCGATAAACTCATCTTT
CALGDPTPVSFLRTGKGTDKLIF
>medium-sized|TRDD3|19|TRDJ1|TRDV1
TGTGCTCTTGGGGTCGCCCGCGCCCGGGGGATACGACCCACCGATAAACTCATCTTT
CALGVARARGIRPTDKLIF
>medium-sized|NA|21|TRDJ1|TRDV1
TGTGCTCTTGGGTTCTTCCGACCAAGGGGGAAAACCCTTATTTACACCGATAAACTCATCTTT
CALGFFRPRGKTLIYTDKLIF
>NA|TRDD2|27|TRDJ1|TRDV1
TGTGCTCTTGGGGCGGCGCGAGCAGGTCTTTCCTACGAAAAGGGTGTTGGACATCGACTCTACACCGATAACCTCATCTTT
CALGAARAGLSYEKGVGHRLYTDNLIF
>medium-sized|TRDD3|18|TRDJ1|TRDV1
TGTGCTCTTGGGGACCATTCCCGGGGGATACGGGGTGTCGATAAACTCATCTTT
CALGDHSRGIRGVDKLIF
>large|TRDD3|19|TRDJ1|TRDV1
TGTGCTCTTGGGGAGCGATCCGGGTCTGGGGGATACGCGGTCGATAAACTCATCTTT
CALGERSGSGGYAVDKLIF
>few|TRDD3|19|TRDJ1|TRDV1
TGTGCTCTTGGGGATCTTCGTCCCTGGGGGATACGGTCGACCGATAAACTCATCTTT
CALGDLRPWGIRSTDKLIF
>few|TRDD3|23|TRDJ1|TRDV1
TGTGCTCTTGGGGAAAAACGCTCTAACTACTGGGGGATACATATAAGGTTGGCGAATAAACTCATCTTT
CALGEKRSNYWGIHIRLANKLIF
>medium-sized|NA|17|TRDJ1|TRDV1
TGTGCTCTTGGGAAACGATTAGGGGGACAGTACACCGATAAACTCATCTTT
CALGKRLGGQYTDKLIF
>few|TRDD3|22|TRDJ1|TRDV1
TGTGCTCTTGGGGACTCTCCCCGGCGGGGCTACACCCGTAGGTGGGGGATCCCCAAACTCATCTTT
CALGDSPRRGYTRRWGIPKLIF
>few|TRDD3|21|TRDJ1|TRDV1
TGTGCTCTGAAATGTACCATCACTTCGGCTGGGGGATACGAGTACACCGATAAACTCATCTTT
CALKCTITSAGGYEYTDKLIF
>many|TRDD3|25|TRDJ1|TRDV1
TGTGCTCTTGGGGAACTGGGTCAAGTCTCCCGGGGATACGGACCCTGGGGGTCCTACACCGATAAACTCATCTTT
CALGELGQVSRGYGPWGSYTDKLIF
>medium-sized|NA|20|TRDJ1|TRDV1
TGTGCTCTTGGGGAGGCCCTAGGTAACCGCTGGGCCCGCTTCACCGATAAACTCATCTTT
CALGEALGNRWARFTDKLIF
>NA|TRDD3|24|TRDJ1|TRDV1
TGTGCTCTTGGGGAACTGGGATCCCTGCCGCACTGGGGGATCCGATTAATGTACACCGATAAACTCATCTTT
CALGELGSLPHWGIRLMYTDKLIF
>NA|TRDD3|18|TRDJ1|TRDV1
TGTGCTCTTGGGCCCTCCCGTCCTGGGGGATACTACACCGATAACCTCATCTTT
CALGPSRPGGYYTDNLIF
>medium-sized|TRDD3|23|TRDJ1|TRDV1
TGTGCTCTTGGGGAACCAATACTACGATATGGGGCTAGGGGGATGGGGAAGACCGATAAACTCATCTTT
CALGEPILRYGARGMGKTDKLIF
>NA|TRDD3|16|TRDJ1|TRDV2
TGTGCCTGTGCCAGTACTGGGGGATGGCTATCCGATAAACTCATCTTT
CACASTGGWLSDKLIF
>large|TRDD3|21|TRDJ1|TRDV1
TGTGCTCTTGGGTCCTTGAGCCTTTTTCCCGCCCGTACTGGGGGATACCCTAAACTCATCTTT
CALGSLSLFPARTGGYPKLIF
>NA|TRDD3|19|TRDJ1|TRDV1
TGTGCTCTTGGGGAACGGTCGTCCTGGGGGCCCCAGTACACCGATAAACTCATCTTT
CALGERSSWGPQYTDKLIF
>once|TRDD3|25|TRDJ1|TRDV1
TGTGCTCTTGGGGAAACAGACCGTGGCCTTCCGAGGTCTGGGGGATTCCGGCCTTACACCGATAAACTCATCTTT
CALGETDRGLPRSGGFRPYTDKLIF
>NA|TRDD3|18|TRDJ1|TRDV1
TGTGCTCTTGGGGAACTTAAGTACCGCTGGGGGACCCTCGATAAACTCATCTTT
CALGELKYRWGTLDKLIF
>medium-sized|TRDD3|19|TRDJ1|TRDV1
TGTGCTCTTGGGGGGCGTACTGGGGGATACGTCCCCCACACCGATAAACTCATCTTT
CALGGRTGGYVPHTDKLIF
>medium-sized|TRDD3|20|TRDJ1|TRDV1
TGTGCTCTTGGGAACTCTTTCCGTACTGGGGGATACCGCGGTACCGATAAACTCATCTTT
CALGNSFRTGGYRGTDKLIF
>medium-sized|TRDD3|17|TRDJ1|TRDV1
TGTGCTCTTGGGGCCTTAAGGGTGTGGGGGAACACCGATAAACTCATCTTT
CALGALRVWGNTDKLIF
>many|TRDD3|24|TRDJ1|TRDV1
TGTGCTCTTGGGGAAGGCGTTCCTACGTCGAAGGGGGATACGCGGGCCTCTTACACCGATAAACTCATCTTT
CALGEGVPTSKGDTRASYTDKLIF
>few|TRDD3|19|TRDJ1|TRDV1
TGTGCTCTTGGGGAGGTTCCTCCTGGTTGGGGGAGGGTGGCCGATAAACTCATCTTT
CALGEVPPGWGRVADKLIF
>many|TRDD2|26|TRDJ1|TRDV1
TGTGCTCTTGGGGAGTTATATAAAACAAATAGGCCTTCCTACCTGAGGCGGGGGGAAGCAACGATAAAGCTCATCTTT
CALGELYKTNRPSYLRRGEATIKLIF
>few|NA|23|TRDJ1|TRDV1
TGTGCTCTTGGGTCTCCTGCCTTCCTAAGATTGATGACAACGGGGGGATACACCGATAAACTCATCTTT
CALGSPAFLRLMTTGGYTDKLIF